Each of the 29 T cell receptor beta chains below was sequenced from the same sample in a study of cytomegalovirus exposure and HLA in healthy donors. Primers included in the PCR were 60 Vbeta and 13 Jbeta primers. TCRdb's copy holds only in-frame clones and misses some; the assay was immunoSEQ multiplex PCR. This table has about 160,000 clones, about four fifths appearing once. The sequencing input was PBMCs. These receptors were taken from a man aged 50 or older in good health and CMV-seropositive.

This clone was observed a few times. Additional DNA sequences in this sample encode the identical CDR3. CDR3 loop: CASAKTGRVGQPQHF. The DNA of the CDR3 is TGTGCCAGCGCCAAAACGGGCAGGGTGGGCCAGCCCCAGCATTTT. The chain carries TRBV6-5 and TRBJ1-5, with D maybe TRBD1 (5 bases). Germline loops: CDR1 MNHEY, CDR2 SVGAGI. Trimming took off 8 bases at V and 7 bases at J, with 21 bases between the two ends. There are 15 residues in the CDR3.

The chain combines TRBV28 with TRBJ1-2, with TRBD1 matching over 8 bases. The CDR3 loop spans 14 amino acids. Germline trimming cut 5 bases from V and 7 bases from J; bases unmatched to any gene: 9. Germline values: CDR1 MDHEN, CDR2 SYDVKM. In DNA form, the CDR3 reads TGTGCCAGCAGTCTCCGGACAGGGCTGGGTGGCTACACCTTC. Translation: CASSLRTGLGGYTF.

The chain carries TRBV7-2 and TRBJ2-3; possibly TRBD2 for D (6 bases). The CDR3 extends over 14 amino acids. Germline loops: CDR1 SGHTA, CDR2 FQGNSA. Trimming cost V 5 bases and J 0 bases, with 9 bases left between them. CDR3 in amino acids: CASSPGTSTDTQYF. The DNA of the CDR3 is TGTGCCAGCAGCCCCGGGACTAGCACAGATACGCAGTATTTT.

This chain links TRBV7-6 with TRBJ2-7; the match to TRBD2 covers 7 bases. The CDR3 has 16 amino acids. V gave up 1 base and J gave up 3 bases; unmatched junction bases: 9. The V gene's germline CDR1 is SGHVS and CDR2 FNYEAQ. The CDR3 nucleotides read TGTGCCAGCAGCTTAGTCTCCGGGGGACTAAGCTACGAGCAGTACTTC. Protein: CASSLVSGGLSYEQYF.

V usage is TRBV15 and J usage is TRBJ1-4; D not resolved. The CDR3 extends over 15 amino acids. Between the trimmed V and J ends, which lost 5 bases and 0 bases, there was a span of 10 bases. The germline V gene has CDR1 LNHNV and CDR2 YYDKDF (reference sequence). CDR3 residues: CATSRAKPTNEKLFF. The DNA for the CDR3 is TGTGCCACCAGCCGAGCGAAGCCAACTAATGAAAAACTGTTTTTT. Variable domain in full (rest from reference TRBV15 and TRBJ1-4): DAMVIQNPRYQVTQFGKPVTLSCSQTLNHNVMYWYQQKSSQAPKLLFHYYDKDFNNEADTPDNFQSRRPNTSFCFLDIRSPGLGDTAMYLCATSRAKPTNEKLFFGSGTQLSVL.

This rearrangement joins TRBV7-2 to TRBJ1-5, with 8 nucleotides matching TRBD1. The V and J ends lost 1 base and 3 bases, in that order; junction bases with no gene match: 5. Germline V lookup: CDR1 SGHTA, CDR2 FQGNSA. The CDR3 extends over 16 amino acids. This CDR3 is CASSLGRDRYNQPQHF. For the CDR3, the DNA is TGTGCCAGCAGCTTAGGGCGGGACAGGTACAATCAGCCCCAGCATTTT.

The V and J genes are TRBV7-2 and TRBJ2-1; 12 bases are shared with TRBD2. Looked up from germline, CDR1 is SGHTA and CDR2 is FQGNSA. The CDR3 has 15 residues. The V and J ends lost 4 bases and 6 bases, in that order; junction bases with no gene match: 4. CDR3 amino acids: CASSSGTSGPNEQFF. The CDR3 coding sequence is TGTGCCAGCAGCTCCGGGACTAGCGGGCCCAATGAGCAGTTCTTC.

This chain connects TRBV5-8 to TRBJ1-1; D unclear. Trimming cost V 2 bases and J 1 base, with 3 bases left between them. This CDR3 contains 12 residues. Germline CDR1 SGHTS, CDR2 YDEGEE. In DNA, the CDR3 is TGTGCCAGCAGCTTCCGGAACACTGAAGCTTTCTTT. It specifies CASSFRNTEAFF.

This chain joins TRBV15 and TRBJ1-2; 7 bases are a match to TRBD1. V was pared by 0 bases and J by 8 bases, with 6 bases of the junction left unmatched. The CDR3 has 14 residues. The germline CDR1 and CDR2 sequences are LNHNV and YYDKDF (reference sequence). CDR3 protein: CATSRDLTGRGYTF. Written as DNA, the CDR3 is TGTGCCACCAGCAGAGATCTGACAGGGAGAGGCTACACCTTC.

The chain carries TRBV9 and TRBJ2-2, with D tentatively TRBD2 (5 bases). This CDR3 is built from 15 residues. Trimming stripped 2 bases from V and 4 bases from J, with 12 bases between. CDR1 and CDR2 from the germline V gene are SGDLS and YYNGEE. The CDR3 sequence is CASSVASGGTGELFF. The CDR3 DNA sequence: TGTGCCAGCAGCGTGGCCAGCGGTGGCACCGGGGAGCTGTTTTTT.

This chain links TRBV5-1 with TRBJ2-1, with 10 bases identical to TRBD2. The V and J ends lost 0 bases and 3 bases, in that order; junction bases with no gene match: 0. The CDR3 contains 15 residues. Germline V gene sequence: CDR1 SGHRS, CDR2 YFSETQ. In nucleotides, the CDR3 is TGCGCCAGCAGCTTGGCTAGCGGGAGCTACAATGAGCAGTTCTTC. Translation gives CASSLASGSYNEQFF.

The chain is built from TRBV30 and TRBJ1-6, with D perhaps matching TRBD1 (6 bases). V lost 5 bases and J lost 6, with 11 bases in between. In germline, CDR1 is GTSNPN, CDR2 SVGIG (reference sequence). The CDR3 runs to 13 residues. CDR3 nucleotides: TGTGCCTGGGAAACAGGGAGTAATTCACCCCTCCACTTT. Its translation: CAWETGSNSPLHF.

The chain recombines TRBV15 with TRBJ2-1, with 10 bases lining up with TRBD2. The CDR3 totals 19 residues. Germline CDR1 LNHNV, CDR2 YYDKDF (reference sequence). With V trimmed by 0 bases and J by 0 bases, 8 bases remained unmatched. This chain's CDR3 is CATSRDRAGGGSSYNEQFF. The CDR3 DNA reads as TGTGCCACCAGCAGAGACCGAGCGGGAGGGGGGAGCTCCTACAATGAGCAGTTCTTC.

This clone was picked up a small number of times. The chain employs TRBV11-2 and TRBJ2-7, with 8 nucleotides matching TRBD2. The CDR3 is 18 amino acids. The trim removed 5 bases at V and 3 bases at J, leaving 18 bases unmatched. CDR1 is SGHAT and CDR2 is FQNNGV in the germline V gene. DNA for the CDR3: TGTGCCAGCAGCCCCCGGCCGCATTCAAAAAGCGGGGGCTACGAGCAGTACTTC. Translation: CASSPRPHSKSGGYEQYF.

This rearrangement joins TRBV19 to TRBJ2-7; TRBD1 agrees at 7 bases. The CDR3 is made up of 14 amino acids. The V segment lost 4 bases and the J segment 1 base; nucleotides outside the gene matches: 4. Germline loops: CDR1 LNHDA, CDR2 SQIVND (reference sequence). CDR3 loop: CASSRTGSSYEQYF. CDR3 DNA sequence: TGTGCCAGTAGTAGGACAGGAAGTTCCTACGAGCAGTACTTC. Full variable domain (missing parts from reference TRBV19 and TRBJ2-7): DGGITQSPKYLFRKEGQNVTLSCEQNLNHDAMYWYRQDPGQGLRLIYYSQIVNDFQKGDIAEGYSVSREKKESFPLTVTSAQKNPTAFYLCASSRTGSSYEQYFGPGTRLTVT.

The V gene is TRBV4-2, the J gene TRBJ1-4, with a tentative D call TRBD1 (6 bases). Trimming cost V 0 bases and J 8 bases, with 13 bases left between them. The CDR3 totals 15 residues. Looked up from germline, CDR1 is LGHNA and CDR2 is YNFKEQ. DNA for the CDR3: TGTGCCAGCAGCCAAGAAGGTAACAGGGACGAAAAACTGTTTTTT. It translates to CASSQEGNRDEKLFF.

The chain joins TRBV19 to TRBJ2-1, with 7 bases fitting TRBD2. Germline lookup yields CDR1 LNHDA and CDR2 SQIVND (reference sequence). Losses at the gene ends were 5 bases for V and 8 bases for J; bases not matched to a gene: 12. This CDR3 has 15 amino acids. DNA for the CDR3: TGTGCCAGTAGTGGGGGAGTCCTACTAGCGCATGAGCAGTTCTTC. It yields the protein CASSGGVLLAHEQFF.

The CDR3 bases are TGTGCCAGTAGTATAGAGAGGGCCTCCTACAATGAGCAGTTCTTC. Translating it yields CASSIERASYNEQFF. V is TRBV19 and J is TRBJ2-1; D might be TRBD2 (5 bases). Trimming left V 0 bases short and J 0 bases short, with 6 bases between. Germline CDR1 reads LNHDA; CDR2 reads SQIVND (reference sequence). The CDR3 is 15 amino acids.

The chain employs TRBV29-1 and TRBJ2-1; 8 bases fit TRBD2. Trimming at V came to 7 bases and at J to 1 base, leaving 9 bases not matched to a gene. Germline lookup yields CDR1 SQVTM and CDR2 ANQGSEA. CDR3 length: 15 residues. CDR3 in amino acids: CSGQGLAGSYNEQFF. In DNA, the CDR3 is TGCAGCGGCCAAGGGCTAGCGGGTTCCTACAATGAGCAGTTCTTC.

The rearrangement links TRBV6-6 to TRBJ1-5; 8 positions match TRBD1. The germline CDR1 and CDR2 sequences are MNHNY and SVGAGI (reference sequence). The CDR3 contains 14 residues. With 5 bases clipped from V and 4 bases from J, the junction kept 4 bases outside the gene matches. DNA of the CDR3: TGTGCCAGCAGTCGCCGACAGGGGAATCAGCCCCAGCATTTT. Its protein product is CASSRRQGNQPQHF.

To note about this clone: At one end, the junction sequence differs from germline, possibly due to a read error. Written as DNA, the CDR3 is TGTGCCAGCAGCCGGAGTAGGTGGAGCAGTCCACCCCCCCACTTT. Translation gives CASSRSRWSSPPPHF. V gene TRBV28 combines with J gene TRBJ1-6; D ambiguous. The CDR3 is 15 residues long. CDR1 and CDR2 (germline): MDHEN, SYDVKM.

J is TRBJ2-3 and V is TRBV5-6; 7 positions agree with TRBD1. The CDR3 extends over 17 amino acids. Trimming removed 4 bases from V and 6 bases from J; junction bases left unmatched: 17. Germline V gene data show CDR1 as SGHDT and CDR2 as YYEEEE. CDR3 DNA sequence: TGTGCCAGCAGCCCCAAAGGGACAGATTTCCTCTCGGATACGCAGTATTTT. It specifies CASSPKGTDFLSDTQYF. The full variable domain, its missing parts supplied by reference TRBV5-6 and TRBJ2-3, is DAGVTQSPTHLIKTRGQQVTLRCSPKSGHDTVSWYQQALGQGPQFIFQYYEEEERQRGNFPDRFSGHQFPNYSSELNVNALLLGDSALYLCASSPKGTDFLSDTQYFGPGTRLTVL.

This clone was counted only a few times. The chain couples TRBV6-6 to TRBJ2-5, with 7 bases aligning to TRBD2. From germline, CDR1 is MNHNY and CDR2 SVGAGI (reference sequence). This CDR3 region has 14 residues. Trimming cost V 5 bases and J 4 bases; bases outside gene matches: 7. Here the CDR3 DNA reads TGTGCCAGCAGTCAAGGACTAGTGAGAGAGACCCAGTACTTC. It yields the protein CASSQGLVRETQYF.

The table lists this clone with a count of one. J is TRBJ2-7 and V is TRBV11-3; TRBD2 matches at 8 bases. Unmatched junction bases numbered 7, after V lost 5 bases and J lost 1 base. This CDR3 has 15 amino acids. CDR1 is SGHNT, CDR2 YENEEA, per germline. The CDR3 sequence: CASSPDSGASYEQYF. CDR3 in DNA: TGTGCCAGCAGCCCTGATAGCGGGGCATCCTACGAGCAGTACTTC. Full variable domain (missing parts from reference TRBV11-3 and TRBJ2-7): EAGVVQSPRYKIIEKKQPVAFWCNPISGHNTLYWYLQNLGQGPELLIRYENEEAVDDSQLPKDRFSAERLKGVDSTLKIQPAELGDSAVYLCASSPDSGASYEQYFGPGTRLTVT.

The rearrangement uses TRBV7-9 and TRBJ2-7; a possible D gene is TRBD2 (6 bases). V lost 6 bases and J 2 bases, leaving 17 bases between the germline ends. The CDR3 spans 15 residues. Germline V gene sequence: CDR1 SEHNR, CDR2 FQNEAQ (reference sequence). CDR3 residues: CASSYPGGATYEQYF. Here the CDR3 DNA reads TGTGCCAGCAGTTACCCGGGCGGGGCCACCTACGAGCAGTACTTC.

V and J are TRBV4-1 and TRBJ2-7; D is perhaps TRBD2 (6 bases). Germline V gives CDR1 MGHRA, CDR2 YSYEKL. This CDR3 contains 15 residues. V lost 4 bases, J lost 4 bases, and 17 bases lay in between. CDR3 loop: CASSPVPGTSYEQYF. The CDR3 region has the DNA TGCGCCAGCAGCCCCGTCCCCGGGACTTCTTACGAGCAGTACTTC.

This clone showed up just once. The rearrangement links TRBV21-1 to TRBJ2-1; the table's TRBD2 call for D was not verified on the DNA. TRBV21-1 is reported as a pseudogene. The CDR3 is 16 amino acids. CDR3 in amino acids: CASSKNRDYLYNEQFF. CDR3 in DNA: TGTGCCAGCAGCAAAAATAGGGACTACTTATACAATGAGCAGTTCTTC.

Only a few counts were recorded for this clone. The gene calls are TRBV6-5 and TRBJ1-2; no clear D gene. Germline CDR1 is MNHEY and CDR2 is SVGAGI. The CDR3 runs to 13 residues. The V gene lost 0 bases and the J gene lost 7 bases, with 9 bases spanning the gap. The DNA of the CDR3 is TGTGCCAGCAGTTACTCGATTCTAGCTGGCTACACCTTC. Translated, it gives CASSYSILAGYTF.

The CDR3 loop is CASSRYTGQGTTEAFF. In nucleotides, the CDR3 is TGCGCCAGCAGCCGGTACACGGGACAGGGAACCACTGAAGCTTTCTTT. V gene TRBV4-1 combines with J gene TRBJ1-1, with 9 bases identical to TRBD1. The CDR3 spans 16 residues. V was clipped by 4 bases and J by 4 bases; unmatched bases: 10. CDR1 is MGHRA, CDR2 YSYEKL, per germline.